Following are 17 T cell receptor beta chains from one sample sequenced in a study of neurological immune-mediated disorders. MiXCR, applied by TCRdb to the 5' RACE reads, yields one record per CDR3 protein. The repertoire includes tens of thousands of distinct CDR3 sequences, less than 5.5% of them detected once, and 6.9% sits in the top ten. Source material: PBMCs. These receptors all come from a young man with multiple sclerosis.

This clonotype appeared many times. The chain has TRBV4-1 and TRBJ2-2; 7 bases line up with TRBD2. After removal of 4 bases from V and 6 bases from J, the junction contained 20 bases not matched to a gene. The CDR3 is made up of 19 amino acids. Looked up from germline, CDR1 is MGHRA and CDR2 is YSYEKL. The CDR3 nucleotides are TGCGCCAGCAGCCCTTACCGGCCGTCCCAGGCGGGAGCTGCCGGGGAGCTGTTTTTT. It codes for CASSPYRPSQAGAAGELFF.

Ten or more counts support this clonotype. The chain links TRBV3-1 to TRBJ1-6; TRBD1 agrees at 7 bases. This CDR3 spans 16 amino acids. Trimming at V came to 4 bases and at J to 4 bases, leaving 7 bases not matched to a gene. Germline CDR1 reads LGHDT; CDR2 reads YNNKEL (reference sequence). CDR3 sequence: CASSRLGTAYNSPLHF. In DNA form, the CDR3 reads TGTGCCAGCAGCCGCCTGGGGACAGCGTATAATTCACCCCTCCACTTT.

This clonotype was counted ten times or more. J is TRBJ1-4 and V is TRBV10-3; tentative D call: TRBD1 (5 bases). CDR3 size: 13 residues. The V end lost 10 bases, the J end lost 6 bases, and 15 bases lay between the germline ends. Per germline, CDR1 ENHRY and CDR2 SYGVKD. The CDR3 sequence: CATRQPYDEKLFF. The CDR3 coding sequence is TGTGCCACTCGACAGCCGTACGATGAAAAACTGTTTTTT.

Regarding this clonotype: One end of the junction is discordant with germline, which a read error may explain. The rearrangement uses TRBV29-1 and TRBJ1-5; TRBD1 aligns across 9 bases. The CDR3 totals 14 residues. Germline CDR1 SQVTM, CDR2 ANQGSEA. The CDR3, as DNA: TGCAGCATTGGGACAGGGTCTAGCAATCAGCCCCAGAATTTT. It is translated as CSIGTGSSNQPQNF.

This clonotype appeared once. A read error may produce the germline difference seen at one junction end. The rearrangement links TRBV10-2 to TRBJ1-5, with D hard to call. Germline V lookup: CDR1 WSHSY, CDR2 SAAADI. The CDR3 is 14 residues long. In nucleotides, the CDR3 is TGCGCCAGCGCAACCTTGATGGGCAATCAGCCCCAGAATTTT. It encodes CASATLMGNQPQNF.

This clonotype was detected many times. The chain combines TRBV15 with TRBJ2-7; 7 bases are a match to TRBD2. With 4 bases clipped from V and 4 bases from J, the junction kept 10 bases outside the gene matches. Germline-derived CDR1 and CDR2 are LNHNV and YYDKDF (reference sequence). CDR3 length equals 15 residues. CDR3 sequence reads: CATSKSRGEEYEQYF. The CDR3 region has the DNA TGTGCCACCAGCAAGAGCCGGGGGGAGGAATACGAGCAGTACTTC.

The table lists this clonotype with many counts. This rearrangement joins TRBV30 to TRBJ2-1; TRBD1 agrees at 7 bases. Germline trimming cut 5 bases from V and 3 bases from J; bases unmatched to any gene: 10. Germline values: CDR1 GTSNPN, CDR2 SVGIG (reference sequence). CDR3 length: 15 amino acids. DNA of the CDR3: TGTGCCTGGTCCCCTACAGGGGTCCTCTACAATGAGCAGTTCTTC. Its translation: CAWSPTGVLYNEQFF.

This clonotype was observed at least ten times. The chain has TRBV9 and TRBJ2-5; TRBD2 might be the D (6 bases). Per germline, CDR1 SGDLS and CDR2 YYNGEE. Between the trimmed V and J ends, which lost 4 bases and 5 bases, there was a span of 15 bases. The CDR3 consists of 14 residues. CDR3 amino acids: CASSSPRGRETQYF. CDR3 nucleotides: TGTGCCAGCAGCTCGCCCCGGGGGAGGGAGACCCAGTACTTC.

This clonotype has ten or more counts. This chain links TRBV10-3 with TRBJ2-7, with D uncertain. V was shortened by 10 bases and J by 0 bases, with 16 bases between the two germline ends. CDR3 length: 14 amino acids. Looked up from germline, CDR1 is ENHRY and CDR2 is SYGVKD. The CDR3 region has the DNA TGTGCCACCGCGGTAGGCAGGTTCTCCTACGAGCAGTACTTC. This translates into CATAVGRFSYEQYF.

This clonotype was recorded many times. In DNA form, the CDR3 reads TGTGCCAGCAGCCTCGTCCTCGGAGGGGGCATGAACACCGGGGAGCTGTTTTTT. Residues: CASSLVLGGGMNTGELFF. This chain uses TRBV7-9 with TRBJ2-2, with a possible D match to TRBD1 (7 bases). Germline CDR1 and CDR2: SEHNR and FQNEAQ (reference sequence). The CDR3 spans 18 residues. Trimming cost V 5 bases and J 1 base, with 20 bases left between them.

This clonotype was recorded many times. The chain has TRBV5-1 and TRBJ1-1; D call uncertain. V was pared by 0 bases and J by 4 bases, with 10 bases between. Germline V lookup: CDR1 SGHRS, CDR2 YFSETQ. This CDR3 spans 14 amino acids. The CDR3 DNA is TGCGCCAGCAGCTTGGGATGGGGAAGCACTGAAGCTTTCTTT. Translating gives CASSLGWGSTEAFF.

This clonotype came up many times. The chain links TRBV12-3 or TRBV12-4 to TRBJ1-1, with 9 bases matching TRBD1. J was trimmed by 10 bases and V by 4 bases; bases with no gene match: 4. CDR3 size: 12 residues. The CDR3 is CASSSHRGRAFF. CDR3 nucleotide sequence: TGTGCCAGCAGTTCCCACAGGGGGCGAGCTTTCTTT.

This clonotype was seen at least ten times. The rearrangement joins TRBV12-3 or TRBV12-4 to TRBJ2-1, with 8 bases fitting TRBD2. CDR3 size: 15 residues. V trimming: 6 bases; J trimming: 6 bases; junction bases outside the gene matches: 10. DNA for the CDR3: TGTGCCAGCAGAGCCGGGACTAGTCATTCCAATGAGCAGTTCTTC. It specifies CASRAGTSHSNEQFF.

This clonotype has a count of ten or more. V gene TRBV20-1 combines with J gene TRBJ1-6, with D tentatively TRBD1 (5 bases). The V end was cut by 2 bases, the J end by 7 bases, with 12 bases between. From germline, CDR1 is DFQATT and CDR2 SNEGSKA (reference sequence). The length of the CDR3 is 14 residues. This CDR3 is CSARPGRGNSPLHF. CDR3 DNA sequence: TGCAGTGCTAGACCGGGGCGCGGGAATTCACCCCTCCACTTT.

This clonotype was picked up many times. The chain joins TRBV5-5 to TRBJ2-2, with D hard to call. Germline V gives CDR1 SGHKS, CDR2 YYEKEE (reference sequence). The CDR3 loop spans 15 amino acids. Trimming shortened V by 0 bases and J by 1 base, and 7 bases separated the two germline ends. CDR3 sequence: CASSLVGWNTGELFF. DNA of the CDR3: TGTGCCAGCAGCTTGGTGGGCTGGAACACCGGGGAGCTGTTTTTT. The variable domain in full, completed from reference TRBV5-5 and TRBJ2-2, reads DAGVTQSPTHLIKTRGQQVTLRCSPISGHKSVSWYQQVLGQGPQFIFQYYEKEERGRGNFPDRFSARQFPNYSSELNVNALLLGDSALYLCASSLVGWNTGELFFGEGSRLTVL.

V gene TRBV12-3 or TRBV12-4 combines with J gene TRBJ1-3; 7 nucleotides line up with TRBD1. Trimming removed 6 bases from V and 3 bases from J; junction bases left unmatched: 11. CDR3 length: 16 residues. The CDR3 DNA reads TGTGCCAGCAGCTTTCAGGGGCCAGGGGGTGGAAACACCATATATTTT. Residues: CASSFQGPGGGNTIYF.

This clonotype was recorded at least ten times. The chain recombines TRBV11-1 with TRBJ2-7; weak D call: TRBD1 (5 bases). The germline gives CDR1 SGHAT, CDR2 FQDESV (reference sequence). The CDR3 totals 12 residues. The V gene lost 2 bases and the J gene lost 6 bases, with 8 bases spanning the gap. In DNA form, the CDR3 reads TGTGCCAGCAGCTTACTAGACAGCGAGCAGTACTTC. Translation: CASSLLDSEQYF.